This TCR beta chain was sequenced for a study of T-cell memory formation after mild COVID-19. The ends were cut back, 6 bases at V and 2 bases at J, with 15 bases in the middle. CDR3 length: 15 amino acids. Via MiXCR, TCRdb re-called the 5' RACE reads, giving one row per CDR3 protein. The profile shows around 470,000 distinct CDR3 sequences, 20% of them singletons. The study's findings and limits: Later expanders leaned CD4+, whereas day 15 to 85 contracting clones were balanced CD4/CD8.

With regard to this clonotype: The target antigen is unknown.

What was sequenced was PBMCs or a T cell subset sorted from them (not recorded which). V and J are TRBV12-3 or TRBV12-4 and TRBJ2-3; perhaps TRBD2 as D (6 bases). This clonotype was obtained from an adult woman who had mild COVID-19 (a few samples of this study predate the infection). Cell type and time point are not known. The CDR3 sequence: CASSRVGGFTDTQYF. CDR3 DNA sequence: TGTGCCAGCAGCCGAGTGGGGGGATTCACAGATACGCAGTATTTT.